Only a few counts were recorded for the clone carrying this T cell receptor beta chain. Its antigen remains unknown. These data come from a study of shared clonotypes between healthy human individuals. Method: immunoSEQ multiplex PCR; TCRdb's copy keeps in-frame clones and lacks some. The data hold fewer than 850,000 clones, with more than 70% observed a single time. Overall study results and limits: Sampling was confined to blood; repertoires within tissues likely differ. For sorted subsets, rarefaction showed incomplete sequencing despite large depth.

CDR3 length: 13 residues. Trimming cost V 8 bases and J 0 bases; bases outside gene matches: 4. Germline-derived CDR1 and CDR2 are ENHRY and SYGVKD. The sample comprised memory CD4+ T cells sorted from blood. As for subset: CD45RA-negative fraction. The TCR originated in a woman under 40 in good health. This chain connects TRBV10-3 to TRBJ2-7, with 7 positions matching TRBD2. The CDR3 bases are TGTGCCATCTCTGAGCGGGACTCCTACGAGCAGTACTTC. This gives the protein CAISERDSYEQYF.